This T cell receptor beta chain was captured in a study of spatial heterogeneity in lung cancer. Study in general: Fewer alpha-chain than beta-chain sequences were consistently detected.

A few counts support this clonotype. CDR1 and CDR2 from the germline V gene are SGHTA and FQGNSA. This CDR3 has 15 residues. Trimming took 5 bases from V and 9 from J, leaving 17 bases between them. TCRdb reprocessed the 5' RACE reads via MiXCR and lists one record per CDR3 protein. The sample lists just under 95,000 distinct CDR3 sequences, about 12% occurring once. Noted time point: sample taken at primary tumor resection. The sequencing used PBMCs, collected at surgery. The receptor comes from a male donor with early-stage non-small cell lung cancer. V usage is TRBV7-2 and J usage is TRBJ1-6; D is perhaps TRBD1 (5 bases). The CDR3 nucleotides are TGTGCCAGCAGCAGGGGCGGCGGGTACGGTTCACCCCTCCACTTT. This gives the protein CASSRGGGYGSPLHF.